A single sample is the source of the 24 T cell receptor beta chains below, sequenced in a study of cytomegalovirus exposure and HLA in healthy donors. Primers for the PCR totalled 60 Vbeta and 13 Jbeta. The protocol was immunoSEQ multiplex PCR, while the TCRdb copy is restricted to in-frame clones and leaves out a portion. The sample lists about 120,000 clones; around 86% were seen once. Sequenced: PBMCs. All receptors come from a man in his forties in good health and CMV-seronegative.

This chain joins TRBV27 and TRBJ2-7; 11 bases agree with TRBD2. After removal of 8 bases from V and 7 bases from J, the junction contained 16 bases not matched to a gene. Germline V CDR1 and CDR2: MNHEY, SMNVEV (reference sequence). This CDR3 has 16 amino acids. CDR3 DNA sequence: TGTGCCAGCTCGCCTCTCACTAGCGGGGGTCCTCGGGAGCAGTACTTC. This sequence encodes CASSPLTSGGPREQYF.

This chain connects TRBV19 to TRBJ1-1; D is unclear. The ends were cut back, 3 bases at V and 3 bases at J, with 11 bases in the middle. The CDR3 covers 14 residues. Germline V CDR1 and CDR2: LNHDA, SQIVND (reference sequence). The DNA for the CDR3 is TGTGCCAGTAGTATGGCGGCAGTGGACACTGAAGCTTTCTTT. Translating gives CASSMAAVDTEAFF.

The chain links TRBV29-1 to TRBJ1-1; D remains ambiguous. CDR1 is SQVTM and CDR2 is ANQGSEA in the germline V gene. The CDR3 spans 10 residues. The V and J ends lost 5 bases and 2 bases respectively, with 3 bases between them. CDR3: CSVLNTEAFF. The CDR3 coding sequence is TGCAGCGTTCTCAACACTGAAGCTTTCTTT.

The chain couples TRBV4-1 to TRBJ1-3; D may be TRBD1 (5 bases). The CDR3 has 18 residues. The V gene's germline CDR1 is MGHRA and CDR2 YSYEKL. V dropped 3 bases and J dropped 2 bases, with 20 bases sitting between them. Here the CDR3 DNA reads TGCGCCAGCAGCCAGGGAATCAGGGAAGCCTCCGCTGGAAACACCATATATTTT. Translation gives CASSQGIREASAGNTIYF.

CDR3 in amino acids: CASSLAASGGKTDTQYF. CDR3 nucleotides: TGTGCCAGCAGCTTAGCGGCTAGCGGGGGGAAGACAGATACGCAGTATTTT. V gene TRBV7-6 combines with J gene TRBJ2-3, with 11 positions matching TRBD2. The CDR3 covers 17 residues. The V gene end was trimmed by 0 bases and the J gene end by 3 bases; junction bases not matched to a gene: 5. Germline-derived CDR1 and CDR2 are SGHVS and FNYEAQ. Variable domain in full (rest from reference TRBV7-6 and TRBJ2-3): GAGVSQSPRYKVTKRGQDVALRCDPISGHVSLYWYRQALGQGPEFLTYFNYEAQQDKSGLPNDRFSAERPEGSISTLTIQRTEQRDSAMYRCASSLAASGGKTDTQYFGPGTRLTVL.

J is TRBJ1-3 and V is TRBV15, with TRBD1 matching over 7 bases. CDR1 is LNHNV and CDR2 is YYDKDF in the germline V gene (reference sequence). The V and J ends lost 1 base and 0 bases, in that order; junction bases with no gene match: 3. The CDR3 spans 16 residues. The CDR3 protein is CATSRARDSSGNTIYF. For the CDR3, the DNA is TGTGCCACCAGCAGAGCCCGGGACAGCTCTGGAAACACCATATATTTT. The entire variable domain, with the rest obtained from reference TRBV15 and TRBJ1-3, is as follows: DAMVIQNPRYQVTQFGKPVTLSCSQTLNHNVMYWYQQKSSQAPKLLFHYYDKDFNNEADTPDNFQSRRPNTSFCFLDIRSPGLGDTAMYLCATSRARDSSGNTIYFGEGSWLTVV.

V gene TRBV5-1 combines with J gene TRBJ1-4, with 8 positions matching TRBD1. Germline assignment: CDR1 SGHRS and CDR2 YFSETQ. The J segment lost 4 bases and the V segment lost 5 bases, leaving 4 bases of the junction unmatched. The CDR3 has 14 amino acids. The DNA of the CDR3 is TGCGCCAGCAGGGTCGGACAGGGTAATGAAAAACTGTTTTTT. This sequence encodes CASRVGQGNEKLFF.

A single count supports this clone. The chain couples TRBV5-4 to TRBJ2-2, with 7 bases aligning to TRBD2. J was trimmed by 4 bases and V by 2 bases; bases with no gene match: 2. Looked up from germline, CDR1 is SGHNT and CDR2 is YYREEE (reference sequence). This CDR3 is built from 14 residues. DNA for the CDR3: TGTGCCAGCAGCTTAATAGCGGGCACCGGGGAGCTGTTTTTT. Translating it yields CASSLIAGTGELFF.

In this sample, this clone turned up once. The CDR3 region has the DNA TGCGCCAGCAGCCCCGGGCGGGGCAGGGAGACCCAGTACTTC. This codes for CASSPGRGRETQYF. The gene calls are TRBV5-1 and TRBJ2-5, with D tentatively TRBD2 (6 bases). The V gene lost 4 bases and the J gene lost 5 bases, with 15 bases spanning the gap. This CDR3 spans 14 amino acids. Germline V CDR1 and CDR2: SGHRS, YFSETQ.

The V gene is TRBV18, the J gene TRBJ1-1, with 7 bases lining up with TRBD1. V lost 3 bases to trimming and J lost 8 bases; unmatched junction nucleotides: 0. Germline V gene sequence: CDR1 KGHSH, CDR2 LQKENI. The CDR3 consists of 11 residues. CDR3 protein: CASSPGQEAFF. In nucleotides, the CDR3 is TGTGCCAGCTCACCGGGACAGGAAGCTTTCTTT.

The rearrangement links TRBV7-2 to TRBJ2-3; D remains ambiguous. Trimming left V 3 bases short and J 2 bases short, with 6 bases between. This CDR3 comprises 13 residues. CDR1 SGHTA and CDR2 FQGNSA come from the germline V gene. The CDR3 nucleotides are TGTGCCAGCAGCTTTAGCCCCACAGATACGCAGTATTTT. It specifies CASSFSPTDTQYF.

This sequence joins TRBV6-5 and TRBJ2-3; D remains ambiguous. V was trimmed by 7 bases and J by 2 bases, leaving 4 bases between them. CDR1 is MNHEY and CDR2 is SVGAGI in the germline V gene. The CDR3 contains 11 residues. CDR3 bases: TGTGCCAGCACTAACACAGATACGCAGTATTTT. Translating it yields CASTNTDTQYF.

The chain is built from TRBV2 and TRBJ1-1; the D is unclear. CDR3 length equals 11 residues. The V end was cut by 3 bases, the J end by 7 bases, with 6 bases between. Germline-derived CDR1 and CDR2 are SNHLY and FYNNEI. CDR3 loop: CASSDRGEAFF. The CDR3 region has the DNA TGTGCCAGCAGTGACCGGGGTGAAGCTTTCTTT. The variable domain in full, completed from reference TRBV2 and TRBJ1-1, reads EPEVTQTPSHQVTQMGQEVILRCVPISNHLYFYWYRQILGQKVEFLVSFYNNEISEKSEIFDDQFSVERPDGSNFTLKIRSTKLEDSAMYFCASSDRGEAFFGQGTRLTVV.

The CDR3 protein is CASSQTNYGYTF. CDR3 nucleotides: TGTGCCAGCAGCCAAACTAACTATGGCTACACCTTC. The V gene is TRBV9, the J gene TRBJ1-2; D call uncertain. Germline V lookup: CDR1 SGDLS, CDR2 YYNGEE. V was clipped by 4 bases and J by 0 bases, with 4 bases between them. The CDR3 loop spans 12 amino acids.

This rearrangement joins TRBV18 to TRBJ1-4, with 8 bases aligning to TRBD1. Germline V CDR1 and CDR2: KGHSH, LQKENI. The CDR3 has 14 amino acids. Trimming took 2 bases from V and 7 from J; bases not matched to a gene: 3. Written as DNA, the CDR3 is TGTGCCAGCTCACCAGGCAGGGGGCTTGAAAAACTGTTTTTT. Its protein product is CASSPGRGLEKLFF.

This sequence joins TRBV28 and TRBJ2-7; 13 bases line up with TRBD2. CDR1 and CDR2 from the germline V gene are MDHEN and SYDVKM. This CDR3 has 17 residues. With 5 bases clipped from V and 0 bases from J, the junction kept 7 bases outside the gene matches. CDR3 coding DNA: TGTGCCAGCAGTGTAAAGGGACTAGCGGGGAGCTCCTACGAGCAGTACTTC. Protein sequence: CASSVKGLAGSSYEQYF. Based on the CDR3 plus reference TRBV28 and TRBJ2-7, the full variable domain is DVKVTQSSRYLVKRTGEKVFLECVQDMDHENMFWYRQDPGLGLRLIYFSYDVKMKEKGDIPEGYSVSREKKERFSLILESASTNQTSMYLCASSVKGLAGSSYEQYFGPGTRLTVT.

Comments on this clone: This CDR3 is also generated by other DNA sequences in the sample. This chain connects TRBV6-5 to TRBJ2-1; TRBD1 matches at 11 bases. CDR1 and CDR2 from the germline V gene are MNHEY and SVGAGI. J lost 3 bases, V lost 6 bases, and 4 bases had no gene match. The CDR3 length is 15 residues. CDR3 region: CASSRTGGSYNEQFF. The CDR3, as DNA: TGTGCCAGCAGCCGGACAGGGGGCAGCTACAATGAGCAGTTCTTC.

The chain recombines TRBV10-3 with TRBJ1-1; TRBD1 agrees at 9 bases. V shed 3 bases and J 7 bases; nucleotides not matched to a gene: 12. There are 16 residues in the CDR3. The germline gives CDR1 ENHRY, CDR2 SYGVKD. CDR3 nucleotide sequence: TGTGCCATCAGTGAAGTGGTTCGGACAGGGGAAAATGAAGCTTTCTTT. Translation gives CAISEVVRTGENEAFF.

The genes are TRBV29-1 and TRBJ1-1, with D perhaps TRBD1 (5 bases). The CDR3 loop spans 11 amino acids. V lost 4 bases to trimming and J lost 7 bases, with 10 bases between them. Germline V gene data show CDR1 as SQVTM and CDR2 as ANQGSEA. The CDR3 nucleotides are TGCAGCGTTGGACGGGGGGTTGAAGCTTTCTTT. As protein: CSVGRGVEAFF.

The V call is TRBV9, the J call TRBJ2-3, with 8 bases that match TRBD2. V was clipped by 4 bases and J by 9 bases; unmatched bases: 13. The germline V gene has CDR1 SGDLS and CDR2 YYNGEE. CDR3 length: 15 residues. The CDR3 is CASSKGSGAEGTQYF. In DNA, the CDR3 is TGTGCCAGCAGCAAAGGTAGCGGGGCGGAGGGCACGCAGTATTTT. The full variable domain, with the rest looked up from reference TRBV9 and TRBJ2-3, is DSGVTQTPKHLITATGQRVTLRCSPRSGDLSVYWYQQSLDQGLQFLIQYYNGEERAKGNILERFSAQQFPDLHSELNLSSLELGDSALYFCASSKGSGAEGTQYFGPGTRLTVL.

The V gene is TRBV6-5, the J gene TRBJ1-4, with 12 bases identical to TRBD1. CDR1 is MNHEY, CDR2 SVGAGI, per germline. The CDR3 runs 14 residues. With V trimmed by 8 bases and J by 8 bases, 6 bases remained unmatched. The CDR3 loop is CASGTGGVWEKLFF. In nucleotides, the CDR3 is TGTGCCAGCGGGACAGGGGGCGTTTGGGAAAAACTGTTTTTT.

For the CDR3, the DNA is TGTGCCAGCAGACTCACAGCAAACAATTCACCCCTCCACTTT. Protein: CASRLTANNSPLHF. The V gene is TRBV27, the J gene TRBJ1-6; the D is unclear. V was shortened by 6 bases and J by 7 bases, with 13 bases between the two germline ends. From germline, CDR1 is MNHEY and CDR2 SMNVEV (reference sequence). The CDR3 sequence is 14 residues long.

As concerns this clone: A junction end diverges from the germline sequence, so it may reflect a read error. The CDR3 DNA follows: TGCAGCGTGGAAGGGGGCCTAGATACGCAGTATTTT. It codes for CSVEGGLDTQYF. The chain is built from TRBV29-1 and TRBJ2-3, with 7 bases aligning to TRBD1. The CDR3 loop spans 12 amino acids. The germline gives CDR1 SQVTM, CDR2 ANQGSEA.

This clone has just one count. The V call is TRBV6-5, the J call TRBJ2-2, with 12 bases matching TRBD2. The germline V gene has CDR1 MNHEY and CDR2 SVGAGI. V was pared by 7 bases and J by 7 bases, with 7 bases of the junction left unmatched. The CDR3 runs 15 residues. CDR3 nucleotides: TGTGCCAGCACCTATGGACTAGCGGGGATCGGGGAGCTGTTTTTT. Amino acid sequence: CASTYGLAGIGELFF.